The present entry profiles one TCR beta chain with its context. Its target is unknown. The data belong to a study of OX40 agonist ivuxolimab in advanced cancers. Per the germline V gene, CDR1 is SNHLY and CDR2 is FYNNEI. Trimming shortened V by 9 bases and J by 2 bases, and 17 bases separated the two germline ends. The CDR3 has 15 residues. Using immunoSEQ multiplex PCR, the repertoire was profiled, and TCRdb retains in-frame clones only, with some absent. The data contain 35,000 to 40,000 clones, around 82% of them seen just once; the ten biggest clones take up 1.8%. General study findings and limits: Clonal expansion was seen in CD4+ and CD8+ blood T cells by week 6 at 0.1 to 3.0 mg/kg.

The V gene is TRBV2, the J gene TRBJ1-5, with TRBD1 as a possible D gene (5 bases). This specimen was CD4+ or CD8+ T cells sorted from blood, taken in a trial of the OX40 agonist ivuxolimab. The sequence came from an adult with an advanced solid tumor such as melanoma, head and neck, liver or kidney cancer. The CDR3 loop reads CASAWGFGGNQPQHF. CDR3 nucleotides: TGTGCCAGTGCCTGGGGGTTTGGCGGCAATCAGCCCCAGCATTTT.